The rows below give T cell receptor beta chains drawn from one sample of a study of T-cell reconstitution after alpha-beta-depleted transplantation in children. TCRdb passed the PCR reads through MiXCR, listing each CDR3 protein once. Found here are around 64,000 distinct CDR3 sequences, about 11% of them singletons; the top ten hold 13%. The sequenced sample was PBMCs, obtained before TCRalphabeta/CD19-depleted stem cell transplant. The receptors here all came from a boy younger than 18 with acute myeloid leukemia, due to receive a stem cell transplant. Each CDR3 is given with its conserved first and last residue. The order of the fields is CDR3 length, D gene, clone size, J gene, V gene, CDR3 protein, CDR3 DNA. The D gene is left open where the match is weak. Expanded clones are given a class, and other clones once, few, many or no size at all.

12 - many TRBJ2-1 TRBV12-3/TRBV12-4 CASSSPSSLQFF TGTGCCAGCAGTTCCCCCTCCAGTTTGCAGTTCTTC
15 TRBD1 many TRBJ1-1 TRBV4-1 CASSLPGQGFTEAFF TGCGCCAGCAGCCTACCGGGACAGGGGTTCACTGAAGCTTTCTTT
14 - many TRBJ2-1 TRBV7-2 CASSLLRDANEQFF TGTGCCAGCAGCTTATTGCGTGACGCAAATGAGCAGTTCTTC
15 TRBD2 - TRBJ2-3 TRBV27 CASRLAGGPADTQYF TGTGCCAGCAGGTTAGCGGGGGGGCCTGCAGATACGCAGTATTTT
13 TRBD1 many TRBJ1-5 TRBV12-3/TRBV12-4 CASRRTGTQPQHF TGTGCCAGCAGGCGGACAGGGACTCAGCCCCAGCATTTT
15 TRBD1 many TRBJ2-1 TRBV10-3 CAISSGQDPYNEQFF TGTGCCATCAGTTCGGGACAGGACCCCTACAATGAGCAGTTCTTC
16 TRBD2 many TRBJ2-5 TRBV12-3/TRBV12-4 CASSLGLAGAAETQYF TGTGCCAGCAGTTTAGGGCTAGCGGGAGCGGCAGAGACCCAGTACTTC
17 TRBD2 few TRBJ2-3 TRBV7-8 CASGGLAGVLSTDTQYF TGTGCCAGCGGGGGACTAGCTGGTGTTCTAAGCACAGATACGCAGTATTTT
17 - many TRBJ2-7 TRBV6-5 CASSLSTTLPHSYEQYF TGTGCCAGCAGTTTATCCACAACTCTACCACACTCCTACGAGCAGTACTTC
15 TRBD1 many TRBJ1-1 TRBV3-1 CASSPRQGGDTEAFF TGTGCCAGCAGCCCAAGACAGGGGGGGGACACTGAAGCTTTCTTT
14 - many TRBJ1-6 TRBV12-3/TRBV12-4 CASSSQITNSPLHF TGTGCCAGCAGTTCACAGATAACTAATTCACCCCTCCACTTT
14 - many TRBJ1-2 TRBV7-9 CASSFPGQHYGYTF TGTGCCAGCAGCTTTCCCGGACAGCACTATGGCTACACCTTC
13 - many TRBJ2-7 TRBV13 CASSPEGLGEQYF TGTGCCAGCAGCCCGGAGGGGCTGGGGGAGCAGTACTTC
13 TRBD2 - TRBJ2-5 TRBV20-1 CSATPGLTETQYF TGCAGTGCGACCCCGGGACTAACGGAGACCCAGTACTTC
15 - many TRBJ1-1 TRBV7-2 CASSQRGGRHTEAFF TGTGCCAGCAGTCAAAGGGGTGGGCGTCACACTGAAGCTTTCTTT
17 - many TRBJ2-2 TRBV20-1 CSARLGGQRGVTGELFF TGCAGTGCTAGGCTGGGAGGACAAAGGGGAGTCACCGGGGAGCTGTTTTTT
13 - few TRBJ2-7 TRBV30 CAWSDGRPYEQYF TGTGCCTGGAGTGACGGGAGACCCTACGAGCAGTACTTC
14 TRBD1 many TRBJ1-4 TRBV28 CASNPTGGWEKLFF TGTGCCAGCAACCCAACAGGGGGCTGGGAAAAACTGTTTTTT
15 - many TRBJ2-1 TRBV20-1 CSARDLLVTYNEQFF TGCAGTGCACGGGACCTCCTAGTAACCTACAATGAGCAGTTCTTC
11 - many TRBJ2-2 TRBV20-1 CSAKNTGELFF TGCAGTGCTAAAAACACCGGGGAGCTGTTTTTT
14 - few TRBJ2-6 TRBV30 CASRRGAGANVLTF TGTGCCTCTCGCAGGGGAGCTGGGGCCAACGTCCTGACTTTC
11 - many TRBJ2-5 TRBV18 CASSPGETQYF TGTGCCAGCTCACCGGGGGAGACCCAGTACTTC
16 - many TRBJ2-1 TRBV7-9 CASSSTVARGPNEQFF TGTGCCAGCAGCTCCACGGTCGCTCGGGGTCCCAATGAGCAGTTCTTC
15 - many TRBJ2-3 TRBV5-1 CASRPRGAMADTQYF TGCGCCAGCCGGCCCCGGGGGGCTATGGCAGATACGCAGTATTTT
15 - - TRBJ2-7 TRBV7-9 CASSLVLGDSYEQYF TGTGCCAGCAGCTTGGTTCTGGGGGATTCCTACGAGCAGTACTTC
14 TRBD2 many TRBJ2-1 TRBV2 CASRRGSSYNEQFF TGTGCCAGCAGACGCGGGAGCTCCTACAATGAGCAGTTCTTC
14 TRBD1 - TRBJ1-3 TRBV28 CASSFGTVVGTIYF TGTGCCAGCAGTTTTGGGACAGTGGTCGGCACCATATATTTT
16 TRBD2 many TRBJ2-5 TRBV6-5 CASSYSLAGGVGTQYF TGTGCCAGCAGTTACTCACTAGCGGGGGGGGTAGGTACCCAGTACTTC
14 - many TRBJ2-3 TRBV10-3 CASVAGRSTDTQYF TGTGCCTCGGTGGCCGGGCGCAGCACAGATACGCAGTATTTT
14 - many TRBJ2-3 TRBV19 CASRRGMSTDTQYF TGTGCCTCTAGACGGGGGATGAGCACAGATACGCAGTATTTT
13 TRBD1 many TRBJ1-1 TRBV20-1 CSARDIQGGEAFF TGCAGTGCTAGAGATATACAGGGGGGTGAAGCTTTCTTT
12 - many TRBJ2-3 TRBV29-1 CSAERDTDTQYF TGCAGCGCCGAAAGAGACACAGATACGCAGTATTTT
14 - many TRBJ1-4 TRBV7-6 CASSFTRAGEKLFF TGTGCCAGCAGCTTTACGAGGGCCGGAGAAAAACTGTTTTTT
15 TRBD1 - TRBJ2-7 TRBV20-1 CSASIRTGGSYEQYF TGCAGTGCTAGCATTCGGACAGGGGGCTCCTACGAGCAGTACTTC
13 - many TRBJ1-1 TRBV7-9 CASSPRAGPEAFF TGTGCCAGCAGCCCTAGGGCGGGGCCTGAAGCTTTCTTT
13 TRBD2 many TRBJ2-1 TRBV12-3/TRBV12-4 CASSRTSGSEQFF TGTGCCAGCAGTCGGACTAGCGGCAGTGAGCAGTTCTTC
13 - many TRBJ1-2 TRBV7-9 CASSNPGDYGYTF TGTGCCAGCAGCAACCCAGGGGACTATGGCTACACCTTC
17 TRBD1 many TRBJ2-4 TRBV7-4 CASSLLWDRVVKNIQYF TGTGCCAGCAGCTTACTATGGGACAGGGTAGTCAAAAACATTCAGTACTTC
15 - many TRBJ2-3 TRBV6-5 CASSYALLDLDTQYF TGTGCCAGCAGTTATGCACTCCTAGATTTGGATACGCAGTATTTT
15 TRBD1 few TRBJ2-7 TRBV24-1 CATSDSGQGADEQYF TGTGCCACCAGTGATTCGGGACAGGGGGCAGACGAGCAGTACTTC
13 TRBD1 - TRBJ2-1 TRBV12-3/TRBV12-4 CASRDSFYNEQFF TGTGCCAGCCGGGACAGTTTCTACAATGAGCAGTTCTTC
16 - many TRBJ2-2 TRBV5-1 CASSTLEPGYTGELFF TGCGCCAGCAGCACTCTCGAGCCAGGTTACACCGGGGAGCTGTTTTTT
15 - many TRBJ1-5 TRBV2 CASSDNRGNNQPQHF TGTGCCAGCAGTGACAATAGGGGAAACAATCAGCCCCAGCATTTT